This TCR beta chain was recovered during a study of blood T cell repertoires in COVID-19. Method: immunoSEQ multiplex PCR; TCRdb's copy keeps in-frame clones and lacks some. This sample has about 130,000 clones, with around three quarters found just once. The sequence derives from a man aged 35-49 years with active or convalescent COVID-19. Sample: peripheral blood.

The CDR3 reads CASSSSGQGQETQYF. The CDR3 DNA reads TGCGCCAGCAGCTCTTCCGGACAGGGACAAGAGACCCAGTACTTC. V and J are TRBV5-1 and TRBJ2-5; 8 positions match TRBD1. The germline V gene has CDR1 SGHRS and CDR2 YFSETQ. The V and J ends lost 3 bases and 2 bases, in that order; junction bases with no gene match: 6. The CDR3 sequence is 15 residues long.